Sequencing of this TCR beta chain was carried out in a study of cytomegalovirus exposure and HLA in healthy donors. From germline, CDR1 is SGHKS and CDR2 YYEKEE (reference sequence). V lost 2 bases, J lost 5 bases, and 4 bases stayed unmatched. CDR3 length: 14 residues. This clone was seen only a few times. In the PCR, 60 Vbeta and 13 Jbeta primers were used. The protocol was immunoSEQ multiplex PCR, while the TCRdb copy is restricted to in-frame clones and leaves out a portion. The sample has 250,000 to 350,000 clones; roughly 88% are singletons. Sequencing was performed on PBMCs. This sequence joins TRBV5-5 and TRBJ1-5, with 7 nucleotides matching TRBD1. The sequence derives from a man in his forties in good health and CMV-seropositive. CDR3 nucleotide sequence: TGTGCCAGCAGCTTCGGGACAGACGATCAGCCCCAGCATTTT. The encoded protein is CASSFGTDDQPQHF. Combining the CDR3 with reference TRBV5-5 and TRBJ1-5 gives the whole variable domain DAGVTQSPTHLIKTRGQQVTLRCSPISGHKSVSWYQQVLGQGPQFIFQYYEKEERGRGNFPDRFSARQFPNYSSELNVNALLLGDSALYLCASSFGTDDQPQHFGDGTRLSIL.